This entry lists 32 T cell receptor beta chains sequenced from one sample in a study of technical replicates of blood from a few donors. Libraries were prepared by immunoSEQ multiplex PCR; TCRdb keeps only in-frame clonotypes and omits some of them. Of some 100,000 clones listed, 95% to 96% are singletons. The sample comprised T cells isolated from PBMCs. These receptors came from a human donor in good health.

The gene calls are TRBV2 and TRBJ2-2; 8 bases are a match to TRBD2. The CDR3 has 16 amino acids. V lost 9 bases, J lost 7 bases, and 16 bases stayed unmatched. Germline CDR1 reads SNHLY; CDR2 reads FYNNEI. Written as DNA, the CDR3 is TGTGCCAGTGTCCTCTCTAGACTAGCGCCCGGCGGGGAGCTGTTTTTT. Its translation is CASVLSRLAPGGELFF.

The CDR3 bases are TGCGCCAGCAGCCAATCCATGGGGGCGTATGGCTACACCTTC. It is translated as CASSQSMGAYGYTF. This sequence joins TRBV4-1 and TRBJ1-2; a weak D match, TRBD1 (6 bases). CDR3 length equals 14 residues. Looked up from germline, CDR1 is MGHRA and CDR2 is YSYEKL. V was pared by 2 bases and J by 5 bases, with 12 bases between.

In this sample, this clone turned up once. The chain recombines TRBV7-6 with TRBJ2-7; 9 bases align to TRBD2. CDR1 SGHVS and CDR2 FNYEAQ come from the germline V gene. The CDR3 contains 17 residues. V lost 1 base and J lost 6; bases outside the gene matches: 13. CDR3 residues: CASSLVVRASGNSEQYF. The CDR3 nucleotides read TGTGCCAGCAGCTTAGTGGTCCGGGCTAGCGGGAATTCCGAGCAGTACTTC. The variable domain in full, with the rest retrieved from reference TRBV7-6 and TRBJ2-7, is GAGVSQSPRYKVTKRGQDVALRCDPISGHVSLYWYRQALGQGPEFLTYFNYEAQQDKSGLPNDRFSAERPEGSISTLTIQRTEQRDSAMYRCASSLVVRASGNSEQYFGPGTRLTVT.

The chain links TRBV19 to TRBJ2-7; D is possibly TRBD2 (6 bases). With 3 bases removed from V and 3 bases from J, the gap between germline ends came to 12 bases. There are 14 residues in the CDR3. Germline V CDR1 and CDR2: LNHDA, SQIVND (reference sequence). CDR3 protein: CASSMRGNSYEQYF. CDR3 DNA sequence: TGTGCCAGTAGTATGCGGGGAAACAGCTACGAGCAGTACTTC.

The chain is built from TRBV7-9 and TRBJ2-1; tentative D call: TRBD2 (5 bases). The CDR3 is 14 amino acids. V lost 3 bases to trimming and J lost 10 bases, with 16 bases between them. Germline CDR1 and CDR2: SEHNR and FQNEAQ (reference sequence). The CDR3 spells CASSFYRGGGEQFF. CDR3 DNA sequence: TGTGCCAGCAGCTTTTATCGTGGAGGCGGGGAGCAGTTCTTC.

V usage is TRBV18 and J usage is TRBJ2-2; TRBD1 agrees at 7 bases. This CDR3 has 18 residues. V lost 0 bases to trimming and J lost 2 bases; unmatched junction nucleotides: 9. Per germline, CDR1 KGHSH and CDR2 LQKENI. CDR3 residues: CASSPPVWDSSNTGELFF. The CDR3 DNA reads as TGTGCCAGCTCACCACCAGTTTGGGACAGCAGCAACACCGGGGAGCTGTTTTTT.

This rearrangement joins TRBV4-2 to TRBJ1-4, with 7 bases matching TRBD1. The junction had 1 base not matched to a gene; V was cut back by 0 bases and J by 0 bases. Germline V gives CDR1 LGHNA, CDR2 YNFKEQ. The length of the CDR3 is 16 residues. CDR3 sequence: CASSQEQGPTNEKLFF. The CDR3 DNA reads TGTGCCAGCAGCCAAGAACAGGGGCCAACTAATGAAAAACTGTTTTTT.

This clone was counted a single time. This chain uses TRBV5-8 with TRBJ1-2; TRBD1 might be the D (5 bases). V was shortened by 1 base and J by 5 bases, with 9 bases between the two germline ends. The length of the CDR3 is 13 residues. Per germline, CDR1 SGHTS and CDR2 YDEGEE. The CDR3 DNA sequence: TGTGCCAGCAGCTTGCGTGGGGGGTATGGCTACACCTTC. Amino acids: CASSLRGGYGYTF.

The rearrangement uses TRBV5-1 and TRBJ2-7; the match to TRBD1 covers 10 bases. CDR3 size: 15 residues. CDR1 and CDR2 (germline): SGHRS, YFSETQ. The V and J ends lost 5 bases and 2 bases, in that order; junction bases with no gene match: 7. CDR3 nucleotides: TGCGCCAGCAGTTGGGGACAGGGGTCAGCCTACGAGCAGTACTTC. Its translation is CASSWGQGSAYEQYF.

The gene calls are TRBV4-1 and TRBJ2-3, with a tentative D call TRBD2 (6 bases). The CDR3 contains 14 residues. V shed 2 bases and J shed 3 bases, with 9 bases lying between them. Per germline, CDR1 MGHRA and CDR2 YSYEKL. The CDR3 reads CASSQMEGTDTQYF. The DNA for the CDR3 is TGCGCCAGCAGCCAAATGGAGGGGACAGATACGCAGTATTTT.

V and J are TRBV10-3 and TRBJ2-3, with no clear D. This CDR3 region has 12 residues. Germline CDR1 ENHRY, CDR2 SYGVKD. V was clipped by 5 bases and J by 0 bases, with 3 bases between them. The CDR3 is CAISPSTDTQYF. The CDR3 DNA is TGTGCCATCAGTCCAAGCACAGATACGCAGTATTTT.

The J gene is TRBJ1-3, the V gene TRBV7-7; D gene ambiguous. V was trimmed by 5 bases and J by 0 bases, leaving 14 bases between them. CDR3 length: 16 residues. Germline V gene lookup returns CDR1 SSHAT and CDR2 FNYEAQ (reference sequence). The CDR3 region has the DNA TGTGCCAGCAGCCCCCACCCCACAGACTCTGGAAACACCATATATTTT. This codes for CASSPHPTDSGNTIYF.

This chain links TRBV6-1 with TRBJ1-2, with D unclear. Germline V lookup: CDR1 MNHNS, CDR2 SASEGT. V shed 1 base and J shed 2 bases, with 8 bases lying between them. The CDR3 covers 14 residues. The CDR3 nucleotides read TGTGCCAGCAGTGAAGAGCACGAAAACTATGGCTACACCTTC. This translates into CASSEEHENYGYTF.

The gene calls are TRBV10-1 and TRBJ2-7; 7 positions agree with TRBD1. The CDR3 has 14 amino acids. Losses at the gene ends were 6 bases for V and 3 bases for J; bases not matched to a gene: 8. Per the germline V gene, CDR1 is WNHNN and CDR2 is SYGVQD (reference sequence). CDR3 loop: CASSGTETGYEQYF. CDR3 sequence (DNA): TGCGCCAGCAGCGGGACAGAAACCGGCTACGAGCAGTACTTC.

Notes on this clone: Sequence at one end of the junction differs from germline and may be a read error. This chain uses TRBV7-7 with TRBJ2-5, with D possibly matching TRBD2 (6 bases). The J call may be in error: the DNA end matches TRBJ2-7 better. The germline V gene has CDR1 SSHAT and CDR2 FNYEAQ (reference sequence). The CDR3 totals 18 residues. The CDR3 reads CASSLAYKGLLHCYEQYF. The CDR3 bases are TGTGCTAGCAGCTTAGCGTATAAGGGACTCCTGCACTGCTACGAGCAGTACTTC.

V usage is TRBV27 and J usage is TRBJ2-1; the D gene is possibly TRBD2 (7 bases). The germline V and J ends were trimmed by 5 bases and 6 bases, with 32 bases remaining between them. The CDR3 is 20 residues long. Looked up from germline, CDR1 is MNHEY and CDR2 is SMNVEV (reference sequence). The CDR3: CASSKRGGPLAETLGNEQFF. The CDR3 region has the DNA TGTGCCAGCAGTAAAAGGGGGGGACCGCTGGCAGAAACCTTGGGCAATGAGCAGTTCTTC.

This chain connects TRBV19 to TRBJ1-1; 7 positions match TRBD1. Germline CDR1 LNHDA, CDR2 SQIVND (reference sequence). This CDR3 is built from 16 residues. V dropped 8 bases and J dropped 0; count of bases not matched to a gene: 12. Here the CDR3 reads CASRFSGQRLNTEAFF. Here the CDR3 DNA reads TGTGCCAGTCGGTTCTCGGGACAGCGGCTGAACACTGAAGCTTTCTTT.

The CDR3 nucleotides read TGTGCCAGCAGCCCTTCGGAGTACTTCAATGAGCAGTTCTTC. Amino acid sequence: CASSPSEYFNEQFF. V usage is TRBV7-2 and J usage is TRBJ2-1; D is undetermined. Trimming took 5 bases from V and 6 from J, leaving 14 bases between them. This CDR3 has 14 amino acids. The V gene's germline CDR1 is SGHTA and CDR2 FQGNSA.

The genes are TRBV10-1 and TRBJ2-1, with TRBD1 matching 10 bases. The CDR3 totals 15 residues. Germline CDR1 and CDR2: WNHNN and SYGVQD (reference sequence). The V gene end was trimmed by 6 bases and the J gene end by 5 bases; junction bases not matched to a gene: 7. The CDR3 is CASRKGQGKNNEQFF. The CDR3 DNA reads TGCGCCAGCAGAAAGGGACAGGGGAAAAACAATGAGCAGTTCTTC.

The chain combines TRBV9 with TRBJ2-1; D call uncertain. CDR3 size: 14 residues. Per germline, CDR1 SGDLS and CDR2 YYNGEE. With 1 base removed from V and 6 bases from J, the gap between germline ends came to 11 bases. The CDR3 is CASSVSPAGNEQFF. Written as DNA, the CDR3 is TGTGCCAGCAGCGTATCACCGGCAGGCAATGAGCAGTTCTTC.

V and J are TRBV10-1 and TRBJ2-1; perhaps TRBD2 as D (6 bases). CDR1 and CDR2 (germline): WNHNN, SYGVQD (reference sequence). V was shortened by 4 bases and J by 12 bases, with 16 bases between the two germline ends. The CDR3 extends over 13 amino acids. CDR3 sequence (DNA): TGCGCCAGCAGTGGGATGGGGGGTTTATGGCAGTTCTTC. Amino acid sequence: CASSGMGGLWQFF.

This chain uses TRBV19 with TRBJ2-3; the match to TRBD2 covers 11 bases. Germline V gene lookup returns CDR1 LNHDA and CDR2 SQIVND (reference sequence). The J segment lost 4 bases and the V segment lost 5 bases, leaving 2 bases of the junction unmatched. The CDR3 length is 14 residues. The CDR3 DNA reads TGTGCCAGTAGTGGGGGACTAGCGGCAGATACGCAGTATTTT. Translated: CASSGGLAADTQYF.

This chain joins TRBV28 and TRBJ2-5; 10 positions agree with TRBD1. Germline V gene data show CDR1 as MDHEN and CDR2 as SYDVKM. CDR3 length equals 15 residues. Trimming cost V 6 bases and J 5 bases; bases outside gene matches: 9. The CDR3 here is CASSSPGQGWETQYF. In nucleotides, the CDR3 is TGTGCCAGCAGCTCCCCGGGACAGGGGTGGGAGACCCAGTACTTC.

This clone was picked up a small number of times. This chain connects TRBV19 to TRBJ1-1, with D possibly being TRBD1 (6 bases). V lost 9 bases to trimming and J lost 4 bases, with 9 bases between them. Germline V gene lookup returns CDR1 LNHDA and CDR2 SQIVND (reference sequence). CDR3 length: 11 residues. CDR3 sequence reads: CASSGATEAFF. The CDR3 DNA reads TGTGCCAGCTCAGGGGCCACTGAAGCTTTCTTT.

The chain joins TRBV15 to TRBJ2-7, with 14 bases identical to TRBD2. The CDR3 totals 18 residues. J lost 4 bases, V lost 5 bases, and 13 bases had no gene match. Germline V lookup: CDR1 LNHNV, CDR2 YYDKDF (reference sequence). CDR3 bases: TGTGCCACCAGCGGGGGACTAGCGGGAGCCCTGGGGCTTTACGAGCAGTACTTC. Its translation is CATSGGLAGALGLYEQYF.

This clone was observed a single time. This chain links TRBV5-4 with TRBJ2-1; a possible D gene is TRBD1 (6 bases). There are 15 residues in the CDR3. V was shortened by 6 bases and J by 2 bases, with 15 bases between the two germline ends. Per the germline V gene, CDR1 is SGHNT and CDR2 is YYREEE (reference sequence). This chain's CDR3 is CASTPDRPAYNEQFF. CDR3 nucleotides: TGTGCCAGCACCCCCGACAGGCCAGCCTACAATGAGCAGTTCTTC.

This clone was seen more than once but under ten times. Other DNA sequences in this sample translate to the same CDR3. This sequence joins TRBV14 and TRBJ2-6, with D perhaps matching TRBD1 (6 bases). V was trimmed by 4 bases and J by 2 bases, leaving 9 bases between them. The CDR3 is made up of 15 amino acids. Germline-derived CDR1 and CDR2 are SGHDN and FVKESK. The CDR3 loop is CASSLQGPGANVLTF. DNA for the CDR3: TGTGCCAGCAGCCTACAGGGTCCTGGGGCCAACGTCCTGACTTTC.

The V and J genes are TRBV10-2 and TRBJ2-5, with 8 nucleotides matching TRBD1. The CDR3 spans 15 residues. Germline V lookup: CDR1 WSHSY, CDR2 SAAADI. The junction had 9 bases not matched to a gene; V was cut back by 4 bases and J by 5 bases. This CDR3 is CASSAWQGAYETQYF. Here the CDR3 DNA reads TGCGCCAGCAGTGCTTGGCAGGGGGCGTATGAGACCCAGTACTTC.

The rearrangement links TRBV6-1 to TRBJ2-1; D is ambiguous. V lost 4 bases, J lost 0 bases, and 10 bases lay in between. Germline values: CDR1 MNHNS, CDR2 SASEGT. The length of the CDR3 is 15 residues. CDR3 DNA: TGTGCCAGCAGTGGACAAGTATCCTCCTACAATGAGCAGTTCTTC. Residues: CASSGQVSSYNEQFF.

The V gene is TRBV7-9, the J gene TRBJ2-3, with TRBD2 as a possible D gene (6 bases). Germline lookup yields CDR1 SEHNR and CDR2 FQNEAQ (reference sequence). The CDR3 contains 16 residues. V was trimmed by 5 bases and J by 1 base, leaving 16 bases between them. The CDR3 DNA sequence: TGTGCCAGCAGCCCGGAGCGGGTGCGCCGCACAGATACGCAGTATTTT. This gives the protein CASSPERVRRTDTQYF.

This chain connects TRBV19 to TRBJ1-4; perhaps TRBD1 as D (6 bases). Trimming took off 6 bases at V and 4 bases at J, with 15 bases between the two ends. The CDR3 runs to 15 residues. Germline assignment: CDR1 LNHDA and CDR2 SQIVND (reference sequence). Here the CDR3 reads CASRDSPLGNEKLFF. For the CDR3, the DNA is TGTGCCAGTAGGGACAGTCCTCTAGGTAATGAAAAACTGTTTTTT.

The J gene is TRBJ2-7, the V gene TRBV5-5; D is undetermined. The V gene's germline CDR1 is SGHKS and CDR2 YYEKEE (reference sequence). The CDR3 length is 15 residues. Trimming removed 4 bases from V and 0 bases from J, with 14 bases in between. CDR3 coding DNA: TGTGCCAGCAGCCGAACAGTGACCCTCTCCTACGAGCAGTACTTC. Amino acid sequence: CASSRTVTLSYEQYF. The full variable domain, its missing parts supplied by reference TRBV5-5 and TRBJ2-7, is DAGVTQSPTHLIKTRGQQVTLRCSPISGHKSVSWYQQVLGQGPQFIFQYYEKEERGRGNFPDRFSARQFPNYSSELNVNALLLGDSALYLCASSRTVTLSYEQYFGPGTRLTVT.